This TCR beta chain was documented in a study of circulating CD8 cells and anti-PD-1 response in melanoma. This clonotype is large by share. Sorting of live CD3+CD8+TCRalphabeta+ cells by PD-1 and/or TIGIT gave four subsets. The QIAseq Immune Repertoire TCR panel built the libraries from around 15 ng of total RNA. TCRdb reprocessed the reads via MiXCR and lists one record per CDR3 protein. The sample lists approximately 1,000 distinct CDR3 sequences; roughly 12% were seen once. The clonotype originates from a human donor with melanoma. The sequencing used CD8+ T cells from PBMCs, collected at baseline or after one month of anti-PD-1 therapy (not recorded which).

As DNA, the CDR3 is TGTGCCAGTAGCCTAGGGGTTAATGAGCAGTTCTTC. This translates into CASSLGVNEQFF. The chain joins TRBV19 to TRBJ2-1; maybe TRBD1 (5 bases). The CDR3 loop spans 12 amino acids. Deletions cut 6 bases from V and 7 bases from J, with 10 bases between. CDR1 and CDR2 (germline): LNHDA, SQIVND (reference sequence).